Following are 10 T cell receptor beta chains from one sample sequenced in a study of T cell changes during pregnancy in multiple sclerosis. TCRdb's copy holds only in-frame clones and misses some; the assay was immunoSEQ multiplex PCR. Of approximately 100,000 clones in the sample, roughly nine tenths were seen once. The starting material was peripheral blood, obtained before pregnancy. Receptors were obtained from a female donor with multiple sclerosis, enrolled in a pregnancy study.

The chain links TRBV30 to TRBJ2-7, with 7 bases identical to TRBD2. Losses at the gene ends were 0 bases for V and 4 bases for J; bases not matched to a gene: 3. CDR3 length: 13 amino acids. Germline CDR1 GTSNPN, CDR2 SVGIG (reference sequence). CDR3 amino acids: CAWSVAGKYEQYF. CDR3 DNA: TGTGCCTGGAGTGTAGCGGGGAAGTACGAGCAGTACTTC.

Of note for this clone: Mismatch with germline at one junction end may stem from a read error. The chain uses TRBV6-1 and TRBJ1-1; tentatively, D is TRBD1 (6 bases). The germline V gene encodes CDR1 MNHNS and CDR2 SASEGT. This CDR3 region has 12 residues. The CDR3 loop reads CATSRGGGPTSF. In DNA, the CDR3 is TGTGCCACCTCAAGGGGGGGCGGCCCCACATCCTTT.

This sequence joins TRBV11-2 and TRBJ1-1; D gene unclear. The V gene lost 1 base and the J gene lost 5 bases, with 8 bases spanning the gap. The CDR3 contains 13 residues. Germline CDR1 SGHAT, CDR2 FQNNGV. The CDR3 DNA reads TGTGCCAGCAGCTTAGCCCCGGGGACTGAAGCTTTCTTT. Translated, it gives CASSLAPGTEAFF.

V is TRBV6-6 and J is TRBJ1-5, with D perhaps TRBD1 (6 bases). From germline, CDR1 is MNHNY and CDR2 SVGAGI (reference sequence). The CDR3 is 14 amino acids. Trimming took 0 bases from V and 9 from J, leaving 12 bases between them. CDR3: CASSYSAGERPQHF. In DNA form, the CDR3 reads TGTGCCAGCAGTTACTCGGCAGGGGAGAGGCCCCAGCATTTT.

The chain's CDR3 is CAWQTDSNQPQHF. DNA of the CDR3: TGTGCCTGGCAGACAGATAGCAATCAGCCCCAGCATTTT. The chain employs TRBV30 and TRBJ1-5; a possible D gene is TRBD1 (5 bases). Trimming removed 5 bases at V and 0 bases at J, with 8 bases between. Germline lookup yields CDR1 GTSNPN and CDR2 SVGIG (reference sequence). The CDR3 length is 13 residues. Drawing the rest from reference TRBV30 and TRBJ1-5, the complete variable domain is SQTIHQWPATLVQPVGSPLSLECTVEGTSNPNLYWYRQAAGRGLQLLFYSVGIGQISSEVPQNLSASRPQDRQFILSSKKLLLSDSGFYLCAWQTDSNQPQHFGDGTRLSIL.

Only one count was recorded for this clone. The chain uses TRBV6-1 and TRBJ1-2, with unresolved D. This CDR3 comprises 14 residues. V dropped 7 bases and J dropped 5 bases, with 17 bases sitting between them. Germline CDR1 is MNHNS and CDR2 is SASEGT. For the CDR3, the DNA is TGTGCCAGCACCCCTACCCTAACGTCTTATGGCTACACCTTC. It yields the protein CASTPTLTSYGYTF.

The chain uses TRBV19 and TRBJ2-2; 8 nucleotides align to TRBD1. The CDR3 contains 13 residues. Unmatched junction bases numbered 1, after V lost 9 bases and J lost 1 base. Germline CDR1 is LNHDA and CDR2 is SQIVND (reference sequence). The CDR3 loop reads CASDRGNTGELFF. In DNA, the CDR3 is TGTGCCAGCGACAGGGGGAACACCGGGGAGCTGTTTTTT.

The chain combines TRBV5-5 with TRBJ2-7; 12 nucleotides match TRBD2. CDR1 is SGHKS, CDR2 YYEKEE, per germline (reference sequence). The trim removed 1 base at V and 1 base at J, leaving 3 bases unmatched. CDR3 length: 16 amino acids. The CDR3 bases are TGTGCCAGCAGCTTGCAGGGGACTAGCGGGTCCTACGAGCAGTACTTC. Residues: CASSLQGTSGSYEQYF.

The V gene is TRBV28, the J gene TRBJ2-7; 8 positions match TRBD1. The V gene end was trimmed by 4 bases and the J gene end by 4 bases; junction bases not matched to a gene: 12. This CDR3 region has 16 residues. Germline loops: CDR1 MDHEN, CDR2 SYDVKM. CDR3 nucleotides: TGTGCCAGCAGTTCTCACGCCGGGACAGGTTATTACGAGCAGTACTTC. It is translated as CASSSHAGTGYYEQYF.

This chain joins TRBV25-1 and TRBJ1-6; 8 nucleotides match TRBD1. CDR1 is MGHDK and CDR2 is SYGVNS in the germline V gene. V was clipped by 3 bases and J by 9 bases; unmatched bases: 7. There are 15 residues in the CDR3. CDR3 amino acids: CASSDPTGGGSPLHF. CDR3 DNA sequence: TGTGCCAGCAGTGACCCTACAGGGGGAGGTTCACCCCTCCACTTT.